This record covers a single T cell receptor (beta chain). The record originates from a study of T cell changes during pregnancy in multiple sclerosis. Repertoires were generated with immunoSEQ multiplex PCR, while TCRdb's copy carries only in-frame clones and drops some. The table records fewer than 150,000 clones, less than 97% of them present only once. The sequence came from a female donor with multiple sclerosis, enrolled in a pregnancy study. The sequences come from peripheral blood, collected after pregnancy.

The CDR3 bases are TGCGCCAGCAGTGTAGGGGGAAGCAATCAGCCCCAGCATTTT. Translation: CASSVGGSNQPQHF. The V call is TRBV10-2, the J call TRBJ1-5; a possible D gene is TRBD1 (6 bases). Trimming cost V 4 bases and J 1 base, with 8 bases left between them. CDR3 length: 14 residues. Germline V gives CDR1 WSHSY, CDR2 SAAADI.